This T cell receptor (beta chain) emerged from a study of shared clonotypes between healthy human individuals. Across the study: Donors consisted of two women and three men between 18 and 49. There were three CD4 naive, three CD4 memory, two CD8 naive and one CD8 memory plates per donor.

The J segment lost 3 bases and the V segment lost 5 bases, leaving 6 bases of the junction unmatched. Germline V gives CDR1 SGHTA, CDR2 FQGTGA. The CDR3 loop spans 16 amino acids. Donors were healthy HIV-negative adults without recently reported acute infections or vaccinations. Clones were read by immunoSEQ multiplex PCR, and TCRdb kept only the in-frame ones, dropping some. The sample comprises some 2.3 million clones, more than 85% of which are singletons, and around 0.4% rests with the top ten. This clone occurred once. The TCR sequence derives from a man younger than 35 in good health. Some clones in this sample may be carry-over from other donors' samples. Sequenced: naive CD4+ T cells from PBMCs. Regarding subset: CD45RA+ positively selected. The rearrangement uses TRBV7-3 and TRBJ2-1; 11 bases match TRBD2. The CDR3, as DNA: TGTGCCAGCAGCCTCACCGGGACTAGCGGCTACAATGAGCAGTTCTTC. Amino acid sequence: CASSLTGTSGYNEQFF.